This TCR beta chain was obtained from a study of cytomegalovirus exposure and HLA in healthy donors. Study information: In an earlier analysis, 95 million to 140 million unique TCR beta sequences were found from 150 million to 200 million T cells. Study-level findings and limits: A few CMV-associated chains proved CMV antigen-specific in vitro. Within an earlier analysis, most TCR beta V segments proved productive either about 87% or about 30% of the time. Using a false discovery rate of 0.05, a later analysis showed that approximately 17,000 TCR beta sequences were associated with HLA alleles.

Remarks on this clone: No antigen is known for it.

The CDR3 covers 14 residues. V lost 8 bases and J 6 bases, leaving 18 bases between the germline ends. The germline CDR1 and CDR2 sequences are SNHLY and FYNNEI. Primers included in the PCR were 60 Vbeta and 13 Jbeta primers. Clones were sequenced by immunoSEQ multiplex PCR, and TCRdb holds only the in-frame ones, with some missing. The sample yields about 200,000 clones, roughly 77% seen once. The chain links TRBV2 to TRBJ2-3, with a weak D call TRBD2 (6 bases). Sequenced material: PBMCs. The clonotype was recovered from a male donor in good health and CMV-seropositive. The chain's CDR3 is CASLKLAVTDTQYF. The DNA of the CDR3 is TGTGCCAGCCTGAAACTAGCTGTTACCGATACGCAGTATTTT.